These 32 T cell receptor beta chains were all obtained from the same sample, sequenced in a study of T cell responses to AZD1222 COVID-19 vaccine. Produced via immunoSEQ multiplex PCR; TCRdb's table is partial and in-frame only. The data show about 120,000 clones, 65% to 90% seen once. The material was peripheral blood, obtained 28 days after the second AZD1222 dose. The origin of the receptors is an adult who received the AZD1222 COVID-19 vaccine.

V gene TRBV30 combines with J gene TRBJ2-1, with unresolved D. The germline CDR1 and CDR2 sequences are GTSNPN and SVGIG (reference sequence). The CDR3 spans 16 residues. Trimming cost V 2 bases and J 4 bases, with 18 bases left between them. In DNA, the CDR3 is TGTGCCTGGAGTACGTCTAGGCGTCTCCGATACAATGAGCAGTTCTTC. It encodes CAWSTSRRLRYNEQFF.

The J gene is TRBJ2-7, the V gene TRBV7-9, with D possibly matching TRBD2 (6 bases). V lost 5 bases, J lost 3 bases, and 8 bases lay in between. Germline CDR1 SEHNR, CDR2 FQNEAQ (reference sequence). The CDR3 has 12 amino acids. The CDR3, as DNA: TGTGCCAGCAGCCCCGGGGGCTACGAGCAGTACTTC. Translation: CASSPGGYEQYF. Full variable domain (missing parts from reference TRBV7-9 and TRBJ2-7): DTGVSQNPRHKITKRGQNVTFRCDPISEHNRLYWYRQTLGQGPEFLTYFQNEAQLEKSRLLSDRFSAERPKGSFSTLEIQRTEQGDSAMYLCASSPGGYEQYFGPGTRLTVT.

V usage is TRBV5-4 and J usage is TRBJ2-3, with D perhaps TRBD1 or TRBD2 (7 bases each). Germline values: CDR1 SGHNT, CDR2 YYREEE (reference sequence). V dropped 4 bases and J dropped 4 bases, with 19 bases sitting between them. The CDR3 has 16 residues. In DNA, the CDR3 is TGTGCCAGCAGCCCGGTCGGGTCAGGGGGGGCAGATACGCAGTATTTT. Its protein is CASSPVGSGGADTQYF.

CDR3 sequence reads: CASSPAFLNSGNTIYF. The DNA of the CDR3 is TGCGCCAGCAGCCCGGCGTTTTTGAACTCTGGAAACACCATATATTTT. The rearrangement joins TRBV5-1 to TRBJ1-3; D call uncertain. Germline V gives CDR1 SGHRS, CDR2 YFSETQ. The CDR3 has 16 residues. V shed 4 bases and J shed 0 bases, with 14 bases lying between them. Full variable domain (rest looked up from reference TRBV5-1 and TRBJ1-3): KAGVTQTPRYLIKTRGQQVTLSCSPISGHRSVSWYQQTPGQGLQFLFEYFSETQRNKGNFPGRFSGRQFSNSRSEMNVSTLELGDSALYLCASSPAFLNSGNTIYFGEGSWLTVV.

The V call is TRBV9, the J call TRBJ2-3; 8 bases map to TRBD2. V was clipped by 5 bases and J by 2 bases; unmatched bases: 7. Per the germline V gene, CDR1 is SGDLS and CDR2 is YYNGEE. The CDR3 totals 15 residues. In nucleotides, the CDR3 is TGTGCCAGCAGGGGAAGCGGGGGCCCCACAGATACGCAGTATTTT. Protein sequence: CASRGSGGPTDTQYF.

This clone has a single count. CDR3 DNA sequence: TGTGCCAGCAGCCCCAGGGTGAGCAACACTGAAGCTTTCTTT. This gives the protein CASSPRVSNTEAFF. The V call is TRBV7-2, the J call TRBJ1-1; D perhaps matches TRBD1 (5 bases). V was cut by 5 bases and J by 2 bases, with 12 bases left in between. Germline CDR1 reads SGHTA; CDR2 reads FQGNSA. CDR3 length: 14 amino acids.

The chain combines TRBV5-5 with TRBJ1-3, with D perhaps TRBD1 (6 bases). Germline V gene lookup returns CDR1 SGHKS and CDR2 YYEKEE (reference sequence). The CDR3 is made up of 13 amino acids. V was clipped by 9 bases and J by 0 bases, with 10 bases between them. CDR3 bases: TGTGCCACCGGGACAAGCTCTGGAAACACCATATATTTT. Its translation: CATGTSSGNTIYF.

The count of this clone is one. The chain is built from TRBV7-9 and TRBJ1-1; no reliable D call. The V gene lost 1 base and the J gene lost 2 bases, with 5 bases spanning the gap. Germline V gene data show CDR1 as SEHNR and CDR2 as FQNEAQ (reference sequence). CDR3 length: 13 residues. CDR3 residues: CASSLEANTEAFF. DNA for the CDR3: TGTGCCAGCAGCTTAGAAGCAAACACTGAAGCTTTCTTT.

This clone came up once. J is TRBJ1-2 and V is TRBV6-5; possible D gene TRBD1, 6 bases. Trimming left V 0 bases short and J 0 bases short, with 8 bases between. The germline V gene encodes CDR1 MNHEY and CDR2 SVGAGI. The CDR3 extends over 15 amino acids. The CDR3 sequence is CASSYSRGANYGYTF. In DNA, the CDR3 is TGTGCCAGCAGTTACTCCAGGGGAGCTAACTATGGCTACACCTTC.

V gene TRBV7-9 combines with J gene TRBJ2-7; a possible D gene is TRBD1 (6 bases). Trimming pared 7 bases from V and 6 bases from J, leaving 16 bases between. The CDR3 is made up of 13 amino acids. Per the germline V gene, CDR1 is SEHNR and CDR2 is FQNEAQ (reference sequence). The CDR3 DNA reads as TGTGCCAGCAACCGACAGGACACCTTCGAGCAGTACTTC. It is translated as CASNRQDTFEQYF.

This clone was found a few times. This rearrangement joins TRBV5-4 to TRBJ1-1, with 9 bases that match TRBD1. CDR1 is SGHNT, CDR2 YYREEE, per germline (reference sequence). CDR3 size: 15 residues. The V gene end was trimmed by 6 bases and the J gene end by 5 bases; junction bases not matched to a gene: 11. This CDR3 reads CASNPRDREGTEAFF. CDR3 in DNA: TGTGCCAGCAACCCCCGGGACAGGGAGGGTACTGAAGCTTTCTTT. The full variable domain, with the rest looked up from reference TRBV5-4 and TRBJ1-1, is ETGVTQSPTHLIKTRGQQVTLRCSSQSGHNTVSWYQQALGQGPQFIFQYYREEENGRGNFPPRFSGLQFPNYSSELNVNALELDDSALYLCASNPRDREGTEAFFGQGTRLTVV.

The rearrangement links TRBV4-3 to TRBJ2-3; D unclear. The CDR3 has 16 residues. V was clipped by 2 bases and J by 2 bases, with 14 bases between them. Germline V lookup: CDR1 LGHNA, CDR2 YSLEER. Here the CDR3 reads CASSQFSDVFTDTQYF. For the CDR3, the DNA is TGCGCCAGCAGCCAATTCTCGGACGTATTCACAGATACGCAGTATTTT.

V gene TRBV9 combines with J gene TRBJ2-7, with 11 bases aligning to TRBD1. With 3 bases clipped from V and 2 bases from J, the junction kept 4 bases outside the gene matches. Germline V gene lookup returns CDR1 SGDLS and CDR2 YYNGEE. The CDR3 length is 15 residues. DNA for the CDR3: TGTGCCAGCAGCGGACAGGGACAGGGGGCCTACGAGCAGTACTTC. This sequence encodes CASSGQGQGAYEQYF.

This clone was observed once. The chain recombines TRBV11-2 with TRBJ1-1, with a possible D match to TRBD1 (5 bases). There are 13 residues in the CDR3. Trimming shortened V by 7 bases and J by 1 base, and 10 bases separated the two germline ends. Germline V gene lookup returns CDR1 SGHAT and CDR2 FQNNGV. The CDR3 loop is CASMGLRNTEAFF. The CDR3 bases are TGTGCCAGCATGGGACTCAGGAACACTGAAGCTTTCTTT.

The chain couples TRBV30 to TRBJ2-3; maybe TRBD1 (5 bases). Trimming shortened V by 4 bases and J by 2 bases, and 22 bases separated the two germline ends. This CDR3 has 17 residues. Germline CDR1 GTSNPN, CDR2 SVGIG (reference sequence). CDR3 region: CAWMNPSRVGYTDTQYF. CDR3 coding DNA: TGTGCCTGGATGAACCCAAGCAGGGTCGGATACACAGATACGCAGTATTTT.

The V gene is TRBV7-2, the J gene TRBJ2-7; 10 nucleotides match TRBD1. CDR1 and CDR2 from the germline V gene are SGHTA and FQGNSA. The CDR3 totals 15 residues. J was trimmed by 3 bases and V by 3 bases; bases with no gene match: 5. The CDR3 DNA follows: TGTGCCAGCAGCTTCCTTGGGACAGGGGTCTACGAGCAGTACTTC. This sequence encodes CASSFLGTGVYEQYF.

The chain has TRBV30 and TRBJ2-5; 8 nucleotides align to TRBD1. CDR1 is GTSNPN, CDR2 SVGIG, per germline (reference sequence). CDR3 length equals 15 residues. V shed 2 bases, J shed 9 bases, and the junction held 14 bases outside the gene matches. The CDR3 is CAWSHWDSEQGAQYF. The CDR3 DNA reads as TGTGCCTGGAGTCACTGGGACTCAGAACAGGGGGCCCAGTACTTC. Full variable domain (remainder filled in from reference TRBV30 and TRBJ2-5): SQTIHQWPATLVQPVGSPLSLECTVEGTSNPNLYWYRQAAGRGLQLLFYSVGIGQISSEVPQNLSASRPQDRQFILSSKKLLLSDSGFYLCAWSHWDSEQGAQYFGPGTRLLVL.

This chain links TRBV9 with TRBJ1-2; D not certain. The length of the CDR3 is 15 residues. CDR1 SGDLS and CDR2 YYNGEE come from the germline V gene. V was trimmed by 6 bases and J by 4 bases, leaving 19 bases between them. CDR3 amino acids: CASTSAERTVYGYTF. The CDR3 nucleotides read TGTGCCAGCACCTCCGCCGAAAGGACCGTCTATGGCTACACCTTC. The full variable domain, in which reference TRBV9 and TRBJ1-2 provide the parts outside the CDR3, is DSGVTQTPKHLITATGQRVTLRCSPRSGDLSVYWYQQSLDQGLQFLIQYYNGEERAKGNILERFSAQQFPDLHSELNLSSLELGDSALYFCASTSAERTVYGYTFGSGTRLTVV.

This clone occurred a few times. The chain recombines TRBV7-2 with TRBJ2-3; possibly TRBD2 for D (7 bases). V lost 6 bases, J lost 7 bases, and 20 bases lay in between. Germline values: CDR1 SGHTA, CDR2 FQGNSA. This CDR3 is 15 amino acids long. CDR3 in amino acids: CASSSTSLQGNTQYF. CDR3 DNA sequence: TGTGCCAGCAGTTCGACTAGCCTCCAGGGGAATACGCAGTATTTT.

The chain is built from TRBV5-6 and TRBJ1-1; tentative D call: TRBD1 (5 bases). CDR3 size: 14 residues. CDR1 and CDR2 (germline): SGHDT, YYEEEE. Trimming cost V 0 bases and J 5 bases, with 11 bases left between them. CDR3 nucleotide sequence: TGTGCCAGCAGCTTGGGGGGCGCCGGGACTGAAGCTTTCTTT. Amino acids: CASSLGGAGTEAFF.

In its sample, this clone was seen a few times. This sequence joins TRBV28 and TRBJ1-5, with D maybe TRBD1 (5 bases). V dropped 6 bases and J dropped 6 bases, with 15 bases sitting between them. Germline CDR1 is MDHEN and CDR2 is SYDVKM. CDR3 length equals 14 residues. The CDR3 nucleotides are TGTGCCAGCAGAACACCAGGGAACGGTCAGCCCCAGCATTTT. Translation gives CASRTPGNGQPQHF.

The DNA of the CDR3 is TGCGCCAGCAGCCCAACACAGGGGCCTTCTGGAAACACCATATATTTT. Encoded protein: CASSPTQGPSGNTIYF. This chain connects TRBV5-1 to TRBJ1-3, with 7 positions matching TRBD1. The length of the CDR3 is 16 residues. Germline CDR1 and CDR2: SGHRS and YFSETQ. With V trimmed by 4 bases and J by 1 base, 8 bases remained unmatched.

The V call is TRBV5-1, the J call TRBJ1-6; possibly TRBD1 for D (5 bases). V was shortened by 4 bases and J by 5 bases, with 19 bases between the two germline ends. Germline V lookup: CDR1 SGHRS, CDR2 YFSETQ. The CDR3 spans 17 residues. The CDR3 DNA reads as TGCGCCAGCAGCCCGGGCCCCCCAGGGCCTAATAATTCACCCCTCCACTTT. Translation gives CASSPGPPGPNNSPLHF. The full variable domain, its missing parts supplied by reference TRBV5-1 and TRBJ1-6, is KAGVTQTPRYLIKTRGQQVTLSCSPISGHRSVSWYQQTPGQGLQFLFEYFSETQRNKGNFPGRFSGRQFSNSRSEMNVSTLELGDSALYLCASSPGPPGPNNSPLHFGNGTRLTVT.

The chain employs TRBV11-3 and TRBJ2-5; D is ambiguous. The CDR3 loop spans 13 amino acids. Trimming stripped 1 base from V and 3 bases from J, with 6 bases between. Germline V gene data show CDR1 as SGHNT and CDR2 as YENEEA. Here the CDR3 reads CASSLGPKETQYF. CDR3 coding DNA: TGTGCCAGCAGCTTAGGCCCCAAAGAGACCCAGTACTTC. Supplemented by reference TRBV11-3 and TRBJ2-5, the full variable domain reads EAGVVQSPRYKIIEKKQPVAFWCNPISGHNTLYWYLQNLGQGPELLIRYENEEAVDDSQLPKDRFSAERLKGVDSTLKIQPAELGDSAVYLCASSLGPKETQYFGPGTRLLVL.

The J gene is TRBJ1-1, the V gene TRBV6-1; D remains ambiguous. V was trimmed by 2 bases and J by 0 bases, leaving 16 bases between them. Per germline, CDR1 MNHNS and CDR2 SASEGT. This CDR3 has 17 amino acids. The CDR3 bases are TGTGCCAGCAGTGAACAGCCCGCAGGAAGGGTGAACACTGAAGCTTTCTTT. This translates into CASSEQPAGRVNTEAFF.

The chain has TRBV19 and TRBJ1-6; D is perhaps TRBD1 (6 bases). The CDR3 sequence is 17 residues long. V lost 3 bases and J lost 5, with 17 bases in between. CDR1 and CDR2 from the germline V gene are LNHDA and SQIVND (reference sequence). In DNA form, the CDR3 reads TGTGCCAGTAGTATTTTTAACAGGGAAATGGATAATTCACCCCTCCACTTT. Protein sequence: CASSIFNREMDNSPLHF.

This chain uses TRBV9 with TRBJ1-4, with 7 nucleotides matching TRBD1. CDR3 length equals 15 residues. CDR1 SGDLS and CDR2 YYNGEE come from the germline V gene. Germline trimming cut 3 bases from V and 8 bases from J; bases unmatched to any gene: 10. The CDR3 reads CASSGTTGRGEKLFF. Here the CDR3 DNA reads TGTGCCAGCAGCGGGACGACAGGGAGGGGGGAAAAACTGTTTTTT. The full variable domain, with the rest looked up from reference TRBV9 and TRBJ1-4, is DSGVTQTPKHLITATGQRVTLRCSPRSGDLSVYWYQQSLDQGLQFLIQYYNGEERAKGNILERFSAQQFPDLHSELNLSSLELGDSALYFCASSGTTGRGEKLFFGSGTQLSVL.

The DNA for the CDR3 is TGTGCCAGCAGCCAAGAGCAGGGAGGGGGCGAGCAGTACTTC. This codes for CASSQEQGGGEQYF. The genes are TRBV3-1 (or the pseudogene TRBV3-2) and TRBJ2-7; possibly TRBD2 for D (7 bases). This CDR3 region has 14 residues. The germline V and J ends were trimmed by 0 bases and 6 bases, with 12 bases remaining between them. Looked up from germline, CDR1 is LGHDT and CDR2 is YNNKEL (reference sequence).

The chain joins TRBV5-1 to TRBJ2-3; TRBD2 agrees at 8 bases. This CDR3 has 17 residues. Trimming took 0 bases from V and 3 from J; bases not matched to a gene: 9. CDR1 is SGHRS and CDR2 is YFSETQ in the germline V gene. This CDR3 reads CASSLVAGGLLTDTQYF. Here the CDR3 DNA reads TGCGCCAGCAGCTTGGTGGCGGGGGGCCTTCTTACAGATACGCAGTATTTT.

The chain has TRBV2 and TRBJ2-5; 12 bases are a match to TRBD1. The ends lost 6 bases at V and 5 bases at J; junction bases unmatched: 10. Germline V gene lookup returns CDR1 SNHLY and CDR2 FYNNEI. This CDR3 contains 16 residues. The CDR3 region is CASSSAGTGGRETQYF. The CDR3 DNA reads as TGTGCCAGCAGCTCCGCCGGGACAGGGGGCCGTGAGACCCAGTACTTC.

The rearrangement uses TRBV9 and TRBJ1-6; weak D call: TRBD1 (5 bases). Per the germline V gene, CDR1 is SGDLS and CDR2 is YYNGEE. This CDR3 is built from 16 residues. V lost 0 bases to trimming and J lost 7 bases, with 14 bases between them. As DNA, the CDR3 is TGTGCCAGCAGCGTAGAGGGGTCAGGCCCCAATTCACCCCTCCACTTT. It specifies CASSVEGSGPNSPLHF.

The chain joins TRBV10-3 to TRBJ1-1; TRBD1 agrees at 8 bases. This CDR3 spans 16 amino acids. V was pared by 4 bases and J by 4 bases, with 11 bases of the junction left unmatched. Germline CDR1 ENHRY, CDR2 SYGVKD. This chain's CDR3 is CAISAHLDRGITEAFF. The CDR3 DNA reads as TGTGCCATCAGTGCACACTTAGACAGGGGAATCACTGAAGCTTTCTTT.